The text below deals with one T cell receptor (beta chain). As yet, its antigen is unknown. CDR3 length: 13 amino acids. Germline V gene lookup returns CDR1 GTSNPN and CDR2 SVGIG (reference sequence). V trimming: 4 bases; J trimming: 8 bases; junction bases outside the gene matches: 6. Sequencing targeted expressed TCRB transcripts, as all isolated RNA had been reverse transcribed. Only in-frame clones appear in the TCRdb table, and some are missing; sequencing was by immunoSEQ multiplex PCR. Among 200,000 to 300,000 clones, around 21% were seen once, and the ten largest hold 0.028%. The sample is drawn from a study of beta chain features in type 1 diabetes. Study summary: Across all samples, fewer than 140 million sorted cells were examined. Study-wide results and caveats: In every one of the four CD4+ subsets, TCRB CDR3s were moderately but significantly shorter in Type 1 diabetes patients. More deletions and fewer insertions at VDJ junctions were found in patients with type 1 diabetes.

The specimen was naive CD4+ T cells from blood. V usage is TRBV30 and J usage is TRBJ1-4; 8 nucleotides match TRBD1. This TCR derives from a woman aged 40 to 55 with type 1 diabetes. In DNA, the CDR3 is TGTGCCTGGACCCAGGGGGCAGGAGAAAAACTGTTTTTT. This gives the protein CAWTQGAGEKLFF.